The 8 T cell receptor delta chains below were found in one sample sequenced in a study of Vδ1+ human thymocytes. Study-level points and caveats: Thymic TRG and TRD repertoires appeared highly polyclonal.

Extracted RNA was reverse transcribed into cDNA. The CDR3 regions were amplified by multiplex PCR from V-gene primers to a constant-region primer. TCRdb reanalysed the multiplex PCR reads with CATT. The sample consists of 21,000 or so delta-chain clones, roughly 8% of them appearing once. These TCRs are of unknown antigen specificity. Sequenced: Vdelta1+ gamma-delta thymocytes from the thymus. Regarding subset: FACS-sorted CD3+ TCRalphabeta- TCRVdelta1+ TCRVdelta2- thymocytes. These receptors all come from a child younger than two who had congenital heart surgery.

The J gene was recorded as TRDJ2; no V gene was called; TRDD3 was called by the table and not checked on the DNA. CDR3 length equals 18 residues. CDR3 residues: CALGVRGAGDTRAAQLFF. CDR3 coding DNA: TGTGCTCTTGGGGTCCGGGGGGCTGGGGACACACGGGCAGCACAACTCTTCTTT.

This clone appeared a few times. One junction end disagrees with the germline gene, perhaps due to a read error. This same CDR3 is encoded by further DNA sequences in the sample. This chain uses TRDV1 with TRDJ1, with 8 bases that match TRDD3. Per germline, CDR1 TSWWSYY and CDR2 QGS. The CDR3 length is 15 residues. DNA of the CDR3: TGTGCTCTCGGGGTACTCTGGGGGAACACCGATAAACTCATCTTT. Amino acids: CALGVLWGNTDKLIF.

This clone was observed a few times. The genes are TRDV2 and TRDJ1, with 8 bases identical to TRDD3. V lost 1 base, J lost 2 bases, and 5 bases stayed unmatched. The CDR3 extends over 15 amino acids. Germline assignment: CDR1 GEAIGNYY and CDR2 EKD. Here the CDR3 reads CACDTAGGETDKLIF. Here the CDR3 DNA reads TGTGCCTGTGACACGGCTGGGGGAGAGACCGATAAACTCATCTTT.

V is TRDV1 and J is TRDJ1, with D perhaps matching TRDD2 or TRDD3 (8 bases each). Germline values: CDR1 TSWWSYY, CDR2 QGS. The CDR3 consists of 23 residues. V lost 2 bases, J lost 2 bases, and 36 bases lay in between. The CDR3 reads CALGERTQGLPIHTGGWTDKLIF. For the CDR3, the DNA is TGTGCTCTTGGGGAAAGGACCCAGGGCCTTCCTATCCACACTGGGGGTTGGACCGATAAACTCATCTTT.

This sequence joins TRDV1 and TRDJ2; 7 bases map to TRDD3. Germline V gives CDR1 TSWWSYY, CDR2 QGS. The CDR3 sequence is 17 residues long. The ends lost 2 bases at V and 1 base at J; junction bases unmatched: 7. For the CDR3, the DNA is TGTGCTCTTGGGGAAGAGTCCCTGGGGGTTTTGACAGCACAACTCTTCTTT. This gives the protein CALGEESLGVLTAQLFF.

This clone appeared a few times. A read error is possible here, since a much larger clone lies one base away. The gene calls are TRDV2 and TRDJ1, with 10 bases identical to TRDD3. The CDR3 is 20 residues long. The germline CDR1 and CDR2 sequences are GEAIGNYY and EKD. The CDR3 DNA reads TGTGCCTGTGACCGATTCCTAAATACTGGGGGATCCCCTGACACCGATAAACTCACCTTT. As protein: CACDRFLNTGGSPDTDKLTF.

The J gene is TRDJ1, the V gene TRDV1; D is ambiguous. CDR1 TSWWSYY and CDR2 QGS come from the germline V gene. The CDR3 has 17 residues. Trimming removed 1 base from V and 2 bases from J, with 17 bases in between. The CDR3: CALGEPALRCRTDKLIF. The DNA for the CDR3 is TGTGCTCTTGGGGAACCTGCTTTAAGATGCCGGACCGATAAACTCATCTTT.

Only a few counts were recorded for this clone. The rearrangement joins TRDV1 to TRDJ1, with 9 bases identical to TRDD3. The CDR3 contains 19 residues. Unmatched junction bases numbered 20, after V lost 8 bases and J lost 1 base. Germline lookup yields CDR1 TSWWSYY and CDR2 QGS. The CDR3 coding sequence is TGTGCTCTTTTCGTGCTTGGGGAACTTCCTGGGGGATGCACCGATAAACTCATCTTT. Amino acid sequence: CALFVLGELPGGCTDKLIF.